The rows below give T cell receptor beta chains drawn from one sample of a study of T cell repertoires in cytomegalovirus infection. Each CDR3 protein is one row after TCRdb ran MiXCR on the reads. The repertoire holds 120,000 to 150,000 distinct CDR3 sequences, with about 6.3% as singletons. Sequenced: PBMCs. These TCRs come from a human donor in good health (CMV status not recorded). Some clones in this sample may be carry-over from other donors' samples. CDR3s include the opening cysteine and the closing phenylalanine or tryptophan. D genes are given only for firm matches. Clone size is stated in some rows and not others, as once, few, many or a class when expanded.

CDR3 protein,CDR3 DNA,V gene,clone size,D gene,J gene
CASSPGTGGYEQFF,TGTGCCAGCAGCCCCGGGACAGGGGGCTATGAGCAGTTCTTC,TRBV7-6,many,TRBD1,TRBJ2-1
CSVPASGSGWRNEQFF,TGCAGCGTTCCCGCCTCAGGGTCTGGTTGGCGCAATGAGCAGTTCTTC,TRBV29-1,many,-,TRBJ2-1
CSVERGEKLFF,TGCAGCGTTGAACGGGGGGAAAAACTGTTTTTT,TRBV29-1,many,-,TRBJ1-4
CASANPNEQFF,TGTGCCAGCGCAAACCCCAATGAGCAGTTCTTC,TRBV12-3/TRBV12-4,many,-,TRBJ2-1
CASSDHSMDGNTEAFF,TGTGCCAGTAGTGATCACTCTATGGACGGAAACACTGAAGCTTTCTTT,TRBV19,many,-,TRBJ1-1
CSARDGGAVYEQYF,TGCAGTGCTAGAGACGGGGGGGCCGTCTACGAGCAGTACTTC,TRBV20-1,-,TRBD2,TRBJ2-7
CATSDLTGWAGELFF,TGTGCCACCAGTGATTTGACAGGGTGGGCCGGGGAGCTGTTTTTT,TRBV24-1,-,-,TRBJ2-2
CASSLGQGGIDTQYF,TGCGCCAGCAGCCTCGGACAGGGGGGCATAGATACGCAGTATTTT,TRBV5-1,-,TRBD1,TRBJ2-3
CSVEEADRVNYGYTF,TGCAGCGTTGAAGAAGCCGACAGGGTAAACTATGGCTACACCTTC,TRBV29-1,-,TRBD1,TRBJ1-2
CASSFSQGSYSGANVLTF,TGTGCCAGCAGCTTTTCCCAGGGGTCCTACTCTGGGGCCAACGTCCTGACTTTC,TRBV7-8,many,-,TRBJ2-6
CASSHLPGAEYEQYF,TGTGCCAGCAGCCATCTGCCGGGGGCCGAATACGAGCAGTACTTC,TRBV7-2,many,-,TRBJ2-7
CSARATGYYEQYF,TGCAGTGCTAGAGCAACAGGCTACTACGAGCAGTACTTC,TRBV20-1,few,-,TRBJ2-7
CASNLWTGKVGGAFF,TGCGCCAGCAACCTCTGGACAGGGAAAGTCGGAGGAGCTTTCTTT,TRBV5-1,-,TRBD1,TRBJ1-1
CASSFRVLQTYNEQFF,TGTGCCAGCAGTTTTCGGGTTCTTCAAACCTACAATGAGCAGTTCTTC,TRBV12-3/TRBV12-4,many,-,TRBJ2-1
CASSLKGWGTEAFF,TGTGCCAGCAGCTTGAAAGGGTGGGGAACTGAAGCTTTCTTT,TRBV7-6,many,-,TRBJ1-1
CSASTGSDSPLHF,TGCAGTGCTAGTACAGGGTCGGATTCACCCCTCCACTTT,TRBV20-1,-,-,TRBJ1-6
CASSPPSSYNSPLHF,TGTGCCAGCAGTCCCCCAAGCTCCTATAATTCACCCCTCCACTTT,TRBV12-3/TRBV12-4,many,-,TRBJ1-6
CASSRDRVNYGYTF,TGCGCCAGCAGCCGGGACAGGGTTAACTATGGCTACACCTTC,TRBV10-2,many,TRBD1,TRBJ1-2
CASTPTAPYGYTF,TGTGCCAGCACCCCGACAGCGCCCTATGGCTACACCTTC,TRBV6-1,many,-,TRBJ1-2
CASSLVGTGAYTGELFF,TGCGCCAGCAGCTTGGTGGGGACAGGGGCGTACACCGGGGAGCTGTTTTTT,TRBV5-1,many,TRBD1,TRBJ2-2
CASSVQGARGTDTQYF,TGTGCCAGCAGCGTTCAGGGGGCTCGGGGCACAGATACGCAGTATTTT,TRBV7-2,many,TRBD1,TRBJ2-3
CASSLAGGEAFF,TGTGCCAGCAGCTTAGCCGGTGGTGAAGCTTTCTTT,TRBV7-2,many,-,TRBJ1-1
CSARPYGGDLAKNIQYF,TGCAGTGCTAGACCTTACGGAGGGGACTTAGCCAAAAACATTCAGTACTTC,TRBV20-1,many,-,TRBJ2-4
CASSETSGGAVYNEQFF,TGTGCCAGCAGTGAAACTAGCGGGGGGGCCGTCTACAATGAGCAGTTCTTC,TRBV6-4,-,TRBD2,TRBJ2-1
CASSLGGRAGRNYGYTF,TGTGCCAGCAGCTTAGGCGGCCGGGCAGGCCGCAACTATGGCTACACCTTC,TRBV7-2,many,-,TRBJ1-2
CASSQGGLADNEQFF,TGTGCCAGCAGCCAAGGGGGCCTCGCGGACAATGAGCAGTTCTTC,TRBV4-2,-,-,TRBJ2-1
CASSLGTGGSGGYTF,TGTGCCAGCAGCCTGGGGACAGGGGGCTCGGGTGGCTACACCTTC,TRBV7-8,many,TRBD1,TRBJ1-2
CASWGTGELFF,TGTGCCAGCTGGGGCACCGGGGAGCTGTTTTTT,TRBV7-9,many,-,TRBJ2-2
CATSDAYYNEQFF,TGTGCCACCAGTGATGCTTACTACAATGAGCAGTTCTTC,TRBV24-1,many,-,TRBJ2-1
CSARDPAAGDQETQYF,TGCAGTGCTAGAGATCCGGCAGCGGGTGATCAAGAGACCCAGTACTTC,TRBV20-1,many,-,TRBJ2-5
CASSRRMNTEAFF,TGTGCCAGTAGTCGTCGGATGAACACTGAAGCTTTCTTT,TRBV19,many,-,TRBJ1-1
CATSKTGLDEQYF,TGTGCCACCAGTAAAACAGGTCTGGACGAGCAGTACTTC,TRBV7-3,many,-,TRBJ2-7
CASSLDSPSSYNSPLHF,TGTGCCAGCAGCTTGGACAGCCCGAGCTCCTATAATTCACCCCTCCACTTT,TRBV7-2,many,-,TRBJ1-6
CASSYTTYEQYF,TGTGCCAGCAGCTACACGACCTACGAGCAGTACTTC,TRBV7-2,many,-,TRBJ2-7
CASRGTGGYEQYF,TGTGCCAGCAGGGGGACAGGGGGCTACGAGCAGTACTTC,TRBV7-9,many,TRBD1,TRBJ2-7